A single TCR beta chain is shown here with its context. The antigen it recognizes is unknown. Nothing much larger sits one base from this clone, and base qualities are not available. Reading the germline V gene gives CDR1 SGDLS and CDR2 YYNGEE. Compared with germline, V lacks 0 bases and J lacks 5 bases; bases without a gene match: 4. The CDR3 contains 14 residues, cysteine and phenylalanine counted. Kept here is only the CDR3 DNA, which spans 42 bases and is read in frame from base 1. The immunoSEQ Assay, a bias-controlled multiplex PCR, was used to amplify TCRbeta CDR3 regions from genomic DNA. Under the source paper's analysis protocol: The number of nucleated cells in each sample was estimated by amplification of reference gene primers within the assay. To quantify the absolute abundance of each unique TCRbeta CDR3 rearrangement, sequence reads were collapsed and filtered. For each sample, productive Simpson clonality was calculated as the square root of Simpson's diversity index over productive rearrangements. TCRdb limited this immuneACCESS table to in-frame rearrangements with V and J called. A share of clones is missing; checked studies link under half to unresolved V genes, and the rest is unexplained. V and J calls and clone size come straight from that table; D and trimming were deduced from the DNA. This sample is represented by 230,000 or so clones; less than 90% of them were singletons. Just under 20% of the sample comes from the top ten.

This specimen belongs to a study of blood T cell repertoires in COVID-19 (dated by TCRdb to the early 2020s). Turning to the overall study: Collaborator samples came from the United States, Italy and Spain and covered acute and convalescent phases of COVID-19. The repertoires were released in a freely available public database intended as a resource for research on the immune response to SARS-CoV-2. The samples were drawn from two sources: the first 160 participants of the ongoing ImmuneRACE study, and 1,000 to 1,500 subjects contributed by 6 global collaborators. HLA class I and class II types, where available, came from metadata supplied by the sample provider rather than from assay-based typing. The material from the prospective study consisted of cDNA or gDNA derived from T cells, B-cell-depleted T cells, or PBMCs. Subjects who had been exposed to COVID-19, were actively infected with it, or had recovered from it provided the deeply sampled blood TCRbeta repertoires that made up the dataset. The sample metadata nearly always contained a de-identified subject ID, COVID-19 status, age in years and sex. Broader findings and caveats from the paper: How much clinical and demographic metadata was included differed by source and by participant, and the metadata was provided uncurated.

Each collaborating institution followed its own protocols to collect whole blood in K2EDTA tubes. For TCRbeta analysis, collaborators shipped samples as frozen whole blood, isolated PBMCs, or DNA extracted from either of those sample types. The sequence is built from TRBV9 and TRBJ1-1; 7 central bases correspond to TRBD1. The sequencing sample was made of peripheral blood. The receptor comes from a man aged 25 to 40 with active or convalescent COVID-19. The CDR3 protein: CASSVGQGVTEAFF. The sequence in DNA is TGTGCCAGCAGCGTAGGCCAGGGGGTGACTGAAGCTTTCTTT.